A selection of T cell receptor beta chains follows, all from one sample in a study of blood T cell repertoires in COVID-19. Data came from immunoSEQ multiplex PCR; TCRdb stores just in-frame clones and leaves some out. The sample yields 150,000 to 200,000 clones, 85% to 90% seen once. Sequencing used peripheral blood. The receptors stem from a man between 18 and 35 years old with active or convalescent COVID-19. Each CDR3 is given with its conserved first and last residue. The D gene is left open where the match is weak. Only some rows state a clone size, as once, few, many or a class for expanded clones.

J: TRBJ2-7; size: NA; V: TRBV7-9; D: NA; CDR3: CAIPDSPDYEQYF; DNA: TGTGCCATCCCGGACAGCCCAGACTACGAGCAGTACTTC
J: TRBJ2-1; size: NA; V: TRBV7-3; D: NA; CDR3: CASSLEDREGGQFF; DNA: TGTGCCAGCAGCTTAGAAGATAGGGAAGGGGGGCAGTTCTTC
J: TRBJ1-2; size: NA; V: TRBV7-9; D: NA; CDR3: CASSPNGMRGYTF; DNA: TGTGCCAGCAGTCCTAACGGGATGCGGGGCTACACCTTC
J: TRBJ2-7; size: NA; V: TRBV6-5; D: TRBD1; CDR3: CASSLTGGPRYEQYF; DNA: TGTGCCAGCAGTTTAACAGGGGGCCCAAGGTACGAGCAGTACTTC
J: TRBJ1-6; size: NA; V: TRBV3-1/TRBV3-2; D: NA; CDR3: CASSGQSPNNSPLHF; DNA: TGTGCCAGCAGCGGACAGAGTCCCAATAATTCACCCCTCCACTTT
J: TRBJ1-1; size: once; V: TRBV19; D: TRBD1; CDR3: CASKLGQAEGTGEAFF; DNA: TGTGCCAGTAAGCTAGGACAGGCTGAAGGAACTGGTGAAGCTTTCTTT
J: TRBJ2-2; size: NA; V: TRBV5-5; D: NA; CDR3: CASSLLLPANTGELFF; DNA: TGTGCCAGCAGCTTGTTGCTGCCAGCGAACACCGGGGAGCTGTTTTTT
J: TRBJ1-1; size: NA; V: TRBV5-1; D: NA; CDR3: CASSLGDYTEAFF; DNA: TGCGCCAGCAGCTTGGGCGACTACACTGAAGCTTTCTTT
J: TRBJ1-2; size: NA; V: TRBV5-1; D: NA; CDR3: CASSLGQGYYGYTF; DNA: TGCGCCAGCAGCTTGGGCCAGGGGTACTATGGCTACACCTTC
J: TRBJ1-6; size: NA; V: TRBV10-2; D: NA; CDR3: CASSSNSPLHF; DNA: TGCGCCAGCAGTTCGAATTCACCCCTCCACTTT
J: TRBJ1-1; size: NA; V: TRBV6-5; D: NA; CDR3: CASSSTFAQPNTEAFF; DNA: TGTGCCAGCAGTTCCACCTTCGCACAGCCGAACACTGAAGCTTTCTTT